This T cell receptor beta chain was documented in a study of response to subunit inactivated influenza vaccine. MiXCR, applied by TCRdb to the RT-PCR reads, yields one record per CDR3 protein. The table shows approximately 680,000 distinct CDR3 sequences, with less than 20% occurring only once. The TCR sequence derives from a middle-aged man who received an inactivated influenza vaccine. Source: PBMCs from blood, taken 11 to 12 days after vaccination.

As DNA, the CDR3 is TGCAGTGCTAGAGTAGGTGGGACAGTAAATGAAAAACTGTTTTTT. Translated, it gives CSARVGGTVNEKLFF. V and J are TRBV20-1 and TRBJ1-4; 7 bases align to TRBD1. This CDR3 has 15 amino acids. V trimming: 1 base; J trimming: 5 bases; junction bases outside the gene matches: 7. Germline CDR1 and CDR2: DFQATT and SNEGSKA (reference sequence).